This T cell receptor beta chain was identified in a study of chemoradiotherapy in HPV16-positive cancers. V lost 0 bases and J lost 0, with 12 bases in between. Germline CDR1 SGHDT, CDR2 YYEEEE. The CDR3 covers 16 residues. TCRdb's copy holds only in-frame clones and misses some; the assay was immunoSEQ multiplex PCR. The repertoire has around 5,000 clones, about 86% of them found once; the top ten carry roughly 2.3%. This sample comprised tumor tissue, obtained from a patient who underwent chemoradiotherapy. The chain links TRBV5-6 to TRBJ1-2, with unresolved D. The origin of this receptor is a human donor with HPV-associated anogenital cancer. CDR3 coding DNA: TGTGCCAGCAGCTTGGAGCCGGGTCGGACTAACTATGGCTACACCTTC. Amino acid sequence: CASSLEPGRTNYGYTF. Looking up the rest from reference TRBV5-6 and TRBJ1-2 gives the full variable domain: DAGVTQSPTHLIKTRGQQVTLRCSPKSGHDTVSWYQQALGQGPQFIFQYYEEEERQRGNFPDRFSGHQFPNYSSELNVNALLLGDSALYLCASSLEPGRTNYGYTFGSGTRLTVV.